This TCR beta chain was retrieved from a study of blood T cell repertoires in COVID-19. On the study more broadly: The study drew acute and convalescent COVID-19 samples from the United States, Italy and Spain. Sources were T cells, B-cell-depleted T cells, or PBMCs; the material itself was cDNA or gDNA.

The table came from immunoSEQ multiplex PCR; TCRdb's copy has only in-frame clones and leaves some out. The data show about 250,000 clones, 70% to 85% seen once. The germline CDR1 and CDR2 sequences are DFQATT and SNEGSKA (reference sequence). Trimming shortened V by 3 bases and J by 4 bases, and 7 bases separated the two germline ends. This CDR3 is built from 12 residues. Sequencing input: peripheral blood. The J gene is TRBJ2-4, the V gene TRBV20-1; D unclear. This TCR came from a woman aged 40 to 49 with active or convalescent COVID-19. CDR3 in DNA: TGCAGTGCTAGTCCCGCGAAAAACATTCAGTACTTC. Translating it yields CSASPAKNIQYF.